This T cell receptor (beta chain) was identified during a study of type 1 and type 2 diabetes patients (TCRdb year 2016). For the study in its entirety: Recruited in China, the cohort was made up of 8 or 9 type 1 diabetes patients, a few type 2 diabetes patients and 6 or 7 nondiabetic controls. Across the study, CD4+ and CD8+ T cells were positively selected from PBMCs by means of CD4 or CD8 MicroBeads on MACS columns. Altogether, around 19,000,000 paired-end reads were produced across the whole study. The study used high-throughput sequencing to profile TCRbeta repertoires and compare individuals with type 1 diabetes, type 2 diabetes and no diabetes. Type 2 diabetes patients were used as a disease comparison group for the type 1 diabetes patients. V gene usage was similar between approximately 22-cycle and roughly 25-cycle amplification, suggesting similar primer efficiencies and random PCR bias. The TCRbeta libraries underwent paired-end sequencing on Illumina HiSeq 2000 or MiSeq instruments. The paper as a whole reports these results and caveats: Type 2 diabetes patients had few highly-expanded CD4+ clones, median one, accounting for a median about 4% of reads. The study groups were not matched for age and gender, which could possibly have biased interpretation. High diversity was shown by type 2 diabetes repertoires, and the diversity was significantly greater than that of type 1 diabetes repertoires in both CD4+ and CD8+ T cells. Type 2 diabetes and control samples had highly correlated V and J gene usage patterns, with the correlation between samples averaging roughly 0.97. Since just a limited number of T2D and control samples were sequenced, some T1D-only HECs might also appear in more T2D or control samples.

This clonotype was picked up a small number of times. Its antigen remains undetermined. Base-call qualities are not available, and no considerably larger clone is one nucleotide away. Every diabetic patient fulfilled standard classification criteria for type 1 or type 2 diabetes, and glucose and C-peptide were measured using WHO-recommended methods. Donors with other autoimmune diseases or infections within the previous four weeks were excluded from participation. Ten milliliters of peripheral blood were drawn from each participant. LymphoPrep density separation was used to isolate PBMCs. From cysteine to phenylalanine, the CDR3 is 15 amino acids long. The DNA shown is the 45-base CDR3, in frame from base 1. Trimming costs V 0 bases and J 8 bases, and their ends lie 12 bases apart. CDR1 and CDR2 are read off the germline V gene as SGHRS and YFSETQ. Sequencing took place on an Illumina MiSeq. Genomic DNA from sorted T cell subsets served as template for TCRbeta CDR3 amplification. The TCRbeta CDR3 region was amplified by multiplex PCR with 30 forward and 13 reverse primers. PCR products were purified with AMPure XP beads, after which indices and adaptors were added in a second 25-cycle PCR. Before sequencing, libraries were gel-purified with the QIAquick Gel Extraction Kit. In the authors' own workflow: Paired-end reads were merged with FLASH and aligned to IMGT V, D and J germline references using IgBLAST. Reads with less than 70% alignment identity to germline references were removed, leaving approximately 11 million reads across the study. CDR3 boundaries, reading frame and productivity were assigned according to IMGT definitions. A highly-expanded clone was defined as any clone making up 1% or more of reads, and normalized Shannon entropy served as the measure of diversity. Group differences in Shannon entropy were tested with unpaired two-tailed t-tests. The raw public data were reprocessed by TCRdb itself: fastp quality trimming at Q25, MiXCR clonotype calling, in-frame beta chains only. Every CDR3 protein is listed once, alongside the most common genes and DNA of its rows. The V and J calls and clone size are TCRdb's, not the authors'. The sample table lists fewer than 350,000 distinct CDR3 sequences, roughly 44% of them with a count of one. Roughly an eighth of the sample belongs to the ten largest clones.

This sequence uses TRBV5-1 and TRBJ1-6; the D gene is not confidently resolved. The clonotype originates from a man between 18 and 35 years old with type 2 diabetes. The specimen sequenced was peripheral blood mononuclear cells (PBMCs). The CDR3 loop reads CASSLGGGSDSPLHF. The DNA sequence is TGCGCCAGCAGCTTGGGTGGAGGGTCTGATTCACCCCTCCACTTT.